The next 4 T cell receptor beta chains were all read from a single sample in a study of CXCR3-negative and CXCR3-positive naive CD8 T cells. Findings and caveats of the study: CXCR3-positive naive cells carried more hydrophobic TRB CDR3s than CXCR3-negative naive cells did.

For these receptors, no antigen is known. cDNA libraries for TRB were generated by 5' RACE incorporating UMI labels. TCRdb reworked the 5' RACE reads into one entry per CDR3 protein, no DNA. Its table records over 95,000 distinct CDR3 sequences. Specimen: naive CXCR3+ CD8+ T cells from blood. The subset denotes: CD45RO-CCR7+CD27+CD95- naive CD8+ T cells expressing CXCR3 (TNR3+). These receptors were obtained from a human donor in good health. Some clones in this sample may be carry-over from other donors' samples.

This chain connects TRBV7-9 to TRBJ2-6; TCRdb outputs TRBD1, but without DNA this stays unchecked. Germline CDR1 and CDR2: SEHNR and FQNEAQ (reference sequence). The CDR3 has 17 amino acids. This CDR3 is CASSQRTGRSGANVLTF.

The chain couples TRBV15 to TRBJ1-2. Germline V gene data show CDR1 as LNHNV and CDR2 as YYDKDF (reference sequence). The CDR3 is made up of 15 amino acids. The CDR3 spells CATSRDFTRVNGYTF.

Here the CDR3 reads CASSIAGDHEQYF. The chain employs TRBV19 and TRBJ2-7; checking the TCRdb D call of TRBD1 is not possible without DNA. Germline V CDR1 and CDR2: LNHDA, SQIVND (reference sequence). The CDR3 runs to 13 residues. The full variable domain, with the rest looked up from reference TRBV19 and TRBJ2-7, is DGGITQSPKYLFRKEGQNVTLSCEQNLNHDAMYWYRQDPGQGLRLIYYSQIVNDFQKGDIAEGYSVSREKKESFPLTVTSAQKNPTAFYLCASSIAGDHEQYFGPGTRLTVT.

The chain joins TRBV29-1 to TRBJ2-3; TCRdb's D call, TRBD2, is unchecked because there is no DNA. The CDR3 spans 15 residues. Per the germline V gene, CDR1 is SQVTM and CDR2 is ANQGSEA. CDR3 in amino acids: CSVEFPSGVLDTQYF.